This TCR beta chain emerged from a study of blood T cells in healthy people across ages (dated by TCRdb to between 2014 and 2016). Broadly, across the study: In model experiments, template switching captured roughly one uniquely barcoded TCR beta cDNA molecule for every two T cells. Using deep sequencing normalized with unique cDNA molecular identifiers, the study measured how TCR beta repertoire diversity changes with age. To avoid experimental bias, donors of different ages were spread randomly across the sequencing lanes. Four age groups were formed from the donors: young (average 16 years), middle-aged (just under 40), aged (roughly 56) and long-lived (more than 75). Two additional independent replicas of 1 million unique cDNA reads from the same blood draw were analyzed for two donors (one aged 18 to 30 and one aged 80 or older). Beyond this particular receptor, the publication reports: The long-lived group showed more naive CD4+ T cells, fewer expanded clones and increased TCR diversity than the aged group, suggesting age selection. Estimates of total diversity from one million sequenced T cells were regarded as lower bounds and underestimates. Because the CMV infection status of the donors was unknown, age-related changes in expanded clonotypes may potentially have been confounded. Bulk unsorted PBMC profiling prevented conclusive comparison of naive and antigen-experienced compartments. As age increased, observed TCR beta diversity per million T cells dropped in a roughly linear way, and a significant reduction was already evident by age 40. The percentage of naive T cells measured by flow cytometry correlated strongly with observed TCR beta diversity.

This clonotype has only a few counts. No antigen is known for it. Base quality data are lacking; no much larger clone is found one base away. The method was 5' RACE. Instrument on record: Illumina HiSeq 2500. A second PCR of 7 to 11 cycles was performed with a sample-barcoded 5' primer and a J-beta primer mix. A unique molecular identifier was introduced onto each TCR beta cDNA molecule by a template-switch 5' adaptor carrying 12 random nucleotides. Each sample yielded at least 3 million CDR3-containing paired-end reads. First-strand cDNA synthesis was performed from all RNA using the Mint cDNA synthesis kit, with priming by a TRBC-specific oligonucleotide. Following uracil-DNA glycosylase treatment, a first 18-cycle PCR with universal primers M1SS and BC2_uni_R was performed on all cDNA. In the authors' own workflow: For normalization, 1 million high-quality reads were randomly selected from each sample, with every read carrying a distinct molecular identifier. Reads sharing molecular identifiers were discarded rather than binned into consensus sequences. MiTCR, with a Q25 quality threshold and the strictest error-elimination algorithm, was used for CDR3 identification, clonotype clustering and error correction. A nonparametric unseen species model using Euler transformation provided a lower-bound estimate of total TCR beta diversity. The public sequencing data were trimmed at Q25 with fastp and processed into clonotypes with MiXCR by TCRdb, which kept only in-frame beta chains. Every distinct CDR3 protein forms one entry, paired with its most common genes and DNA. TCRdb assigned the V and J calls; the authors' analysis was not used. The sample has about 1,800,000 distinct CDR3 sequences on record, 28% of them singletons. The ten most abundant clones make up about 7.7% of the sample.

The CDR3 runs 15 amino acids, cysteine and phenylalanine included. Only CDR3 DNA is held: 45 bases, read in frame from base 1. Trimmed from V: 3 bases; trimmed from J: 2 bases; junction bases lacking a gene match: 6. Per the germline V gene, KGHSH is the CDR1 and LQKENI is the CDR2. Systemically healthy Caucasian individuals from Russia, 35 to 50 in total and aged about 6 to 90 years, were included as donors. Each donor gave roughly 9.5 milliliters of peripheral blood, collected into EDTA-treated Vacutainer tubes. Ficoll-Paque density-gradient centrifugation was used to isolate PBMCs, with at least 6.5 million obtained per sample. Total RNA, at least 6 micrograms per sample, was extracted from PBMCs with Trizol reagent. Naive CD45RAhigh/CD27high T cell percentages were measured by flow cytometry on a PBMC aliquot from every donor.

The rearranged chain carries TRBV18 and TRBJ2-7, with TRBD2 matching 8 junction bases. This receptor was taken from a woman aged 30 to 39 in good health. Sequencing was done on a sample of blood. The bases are TGTGCCAGCTCACCGGGACTAGAGTCGGCCTACGAGCAGTACTTC. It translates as CASSPGLESAYEQYF.